Described below is a single T cell receptor beta chain sequence and its context. Its antigen is still unknown. The CDR3 extends over 15 amino acids. Per germline, CDR1 SGHNT and CDR2 YYREEE (reference sequence). Trimming shortened V by 0 bases and J by 0 bases, and 4 bases separated the two germline ends. This entry is derived from a study of OX40 agonist ivuxolimab in advanced cancers. Sequenced by immunoSEQ multiplex PCR; TCRdb stores in-frame clones only, minus some. The profile covers approximately 80,000 clones, with about nine tenths appearing a single time and more than 0.35% taken by the ten largest. Individuals having autoimmune disease history or systemic immunosuppression were not enrolled. Study-level points and caveats: Among the lowest peripheral clonal expansion occurred in 0.1-3.0 mg/kg partial responders. Averaged across samples, CD8+ T cells carried more expanded clones than CD4+ did.

This specimen was CD4+ or CD8+ T cells sorted from blood, taken in a trial of the OX40 agonist ivuxolimab. This sequence was found in an adult with an advanced solid tumor such as melanoma, head and neck, liver or kidney cancer. The chain employs TRBV5-4 and TRBJ2-6, with unresolved D. The CDR3 region has the DNA TGTGCCAGCAGCTTGGATCACTCTGGGGCCAACGTCCTGACTTTC. Translated, it gives CASSLDHSGANVLTF.